This TCR beta chain derives from a study of blood T cell repertoires in COVID-19. Study as a whole: The study drew acute and convalescent COVID-19 samples from the United States, Italy and Spain.

Original analysis: For nucleated cells, counts were estimated from reference gene primer amplification. TCRdb's copy holds only in-frame clones and misses some; the assay was immunoSEQ multiplex PCR. V, J and clone size are taken as reported in that table, and D and trimming were inferred from the DNA itself. The table records 130,000 to 150,000 clones, roughly four fifths of them present only once. Germline V gene data show CDR1 as LNHDA and CDR2 as SQIVND (reference sequence). The ends were cut back, 3 bases at V and 5 bases at J, with 10 bases in the middle. This CDR3 is built from 13 residues. The sample was peripheral blood. This chain links TRBV19 with TRBJ1-1; D gene ambiguous. The TCR sequence derives from a human donor with acute or convalescent COVID-19. The donor label of this sample is uncertain. The CDR3 nucleotides read TGTGCCAGTAGTATGCGGGGTAGGACTGAAGCTTTCTTT. It is translated as CASSMRGRTEAFF.